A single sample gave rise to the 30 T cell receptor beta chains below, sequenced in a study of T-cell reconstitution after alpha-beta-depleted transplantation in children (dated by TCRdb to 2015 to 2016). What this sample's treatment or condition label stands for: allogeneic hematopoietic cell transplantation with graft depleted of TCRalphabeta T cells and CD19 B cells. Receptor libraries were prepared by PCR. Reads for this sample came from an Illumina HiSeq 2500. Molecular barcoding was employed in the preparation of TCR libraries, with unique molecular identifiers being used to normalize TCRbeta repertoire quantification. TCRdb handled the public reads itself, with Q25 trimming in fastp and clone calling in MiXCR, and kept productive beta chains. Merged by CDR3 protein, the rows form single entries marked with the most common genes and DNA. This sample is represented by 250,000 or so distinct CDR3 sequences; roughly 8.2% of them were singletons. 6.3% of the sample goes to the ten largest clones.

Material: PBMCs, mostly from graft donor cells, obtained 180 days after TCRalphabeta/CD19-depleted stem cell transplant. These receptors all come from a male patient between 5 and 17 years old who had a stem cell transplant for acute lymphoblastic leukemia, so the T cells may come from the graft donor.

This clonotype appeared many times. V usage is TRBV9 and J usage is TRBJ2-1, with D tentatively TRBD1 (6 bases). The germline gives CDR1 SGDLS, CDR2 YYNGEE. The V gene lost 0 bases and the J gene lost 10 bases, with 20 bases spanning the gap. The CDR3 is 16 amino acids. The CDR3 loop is CASSVDRVPPPGEQFF. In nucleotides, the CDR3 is TGTGCCAGCAGCGTAGACAGGGTACCCCCCCCTGGGGAGCAGTTCTTC.

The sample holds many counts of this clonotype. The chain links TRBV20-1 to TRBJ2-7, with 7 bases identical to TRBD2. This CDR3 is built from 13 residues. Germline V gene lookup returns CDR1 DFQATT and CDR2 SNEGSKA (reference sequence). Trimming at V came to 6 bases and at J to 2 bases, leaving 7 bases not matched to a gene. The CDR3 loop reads CSAARESPYEQYF. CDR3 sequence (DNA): TGCAGTGCCGCGCGGGAGTCGCCCTACGAGCAGTACTTC.

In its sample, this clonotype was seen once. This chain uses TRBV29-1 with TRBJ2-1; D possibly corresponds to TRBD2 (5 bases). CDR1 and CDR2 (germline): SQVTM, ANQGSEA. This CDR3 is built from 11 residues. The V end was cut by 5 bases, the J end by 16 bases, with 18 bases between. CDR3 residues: CSVHGRASTFF. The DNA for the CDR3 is TGCAGCGTTCATGGGCGGGCCTCTACCTTCTTC.

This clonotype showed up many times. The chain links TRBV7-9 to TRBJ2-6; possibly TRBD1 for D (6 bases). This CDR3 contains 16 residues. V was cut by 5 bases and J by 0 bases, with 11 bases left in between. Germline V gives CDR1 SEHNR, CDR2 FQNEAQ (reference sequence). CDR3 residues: CASSPKTGSGANVLTF. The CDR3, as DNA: TGTGCCAGCAGCCCCAAGACAGGCTCTGGGGCCAACGTCCTGACTTTC.

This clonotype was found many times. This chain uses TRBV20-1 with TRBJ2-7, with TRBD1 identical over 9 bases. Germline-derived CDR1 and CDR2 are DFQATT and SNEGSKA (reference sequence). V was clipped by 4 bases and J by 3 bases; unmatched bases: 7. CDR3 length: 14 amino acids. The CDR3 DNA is TGCAGTGCTACCGGGACAGGGCCCCACTACGAGCAGTACTTC. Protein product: CSATGTGPHYEQYF.

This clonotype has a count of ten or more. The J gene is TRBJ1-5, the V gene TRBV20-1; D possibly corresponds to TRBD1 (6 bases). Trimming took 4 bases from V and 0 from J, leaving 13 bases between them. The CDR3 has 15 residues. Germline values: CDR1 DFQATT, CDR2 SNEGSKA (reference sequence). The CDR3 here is CSATPPTGSNQPQHF. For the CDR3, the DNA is TGCAGTGCTACCCCCCCGACAGGTAGCAATCAGCCCCAGCATTTT.

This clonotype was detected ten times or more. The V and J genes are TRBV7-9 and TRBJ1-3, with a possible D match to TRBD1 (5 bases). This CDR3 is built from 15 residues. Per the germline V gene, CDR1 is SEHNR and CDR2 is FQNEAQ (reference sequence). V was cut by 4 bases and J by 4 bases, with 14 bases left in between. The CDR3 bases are TGTGCCAGCAGCTCCCCCTCCAGGGCAGGAAACACCATATATTTT. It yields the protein CASSSPSRAGNTIYF. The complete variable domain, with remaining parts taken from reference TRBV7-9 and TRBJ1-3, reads DTGVSQNPRHKITKRGQNVTFRCDPISEHNRLYWYRQTLGQGPEFLTYFQNEAQLEKSRLLSDRFSAERPKGSFSTLEIQRTEQGDSAMYLCASSSPSRAGNTIYFGEGSWLTVV.

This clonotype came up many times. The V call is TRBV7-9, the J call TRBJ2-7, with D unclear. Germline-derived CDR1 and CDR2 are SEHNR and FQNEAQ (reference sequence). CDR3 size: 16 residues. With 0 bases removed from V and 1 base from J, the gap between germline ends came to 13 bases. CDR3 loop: CASSLALRWASYEQYF. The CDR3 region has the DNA TGTGCCAGCAGCTTAGCGCTGAGGTGGGCATCCTACGAGCAGTACTTC.

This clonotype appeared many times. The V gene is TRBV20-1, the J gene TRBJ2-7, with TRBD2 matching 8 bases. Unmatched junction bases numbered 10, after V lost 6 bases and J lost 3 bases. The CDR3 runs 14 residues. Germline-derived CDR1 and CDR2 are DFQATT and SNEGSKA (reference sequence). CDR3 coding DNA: TGCAGTGCATCTCTGCGGGGGGCCCGCTACGAGCAGTACTTC. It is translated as CSASLRGARYEQYF.

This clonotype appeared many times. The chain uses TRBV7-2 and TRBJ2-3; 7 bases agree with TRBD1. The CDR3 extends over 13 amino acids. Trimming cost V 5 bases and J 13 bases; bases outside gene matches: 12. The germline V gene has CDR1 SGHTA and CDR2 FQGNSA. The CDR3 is CASSPDRDWGEYF. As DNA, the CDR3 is TGTGCCAGCAGCCCCGACAGGGATTGGGGAGAGTATTTT.

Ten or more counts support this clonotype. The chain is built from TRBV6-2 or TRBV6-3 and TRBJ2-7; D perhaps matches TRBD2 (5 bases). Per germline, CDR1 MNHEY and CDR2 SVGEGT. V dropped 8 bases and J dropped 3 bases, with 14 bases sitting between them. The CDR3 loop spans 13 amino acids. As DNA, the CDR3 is TGTGCCAGCGGCGGAGGCAGATTCTACGAGCAGTACTTC. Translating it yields CASGGGRFYEQYF.

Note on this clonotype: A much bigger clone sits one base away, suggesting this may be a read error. The CDR3, as DNA: TGCGCCAGCAGCCAAGTTAAGGCCAGGGTAGTCGCGAATGAGCAGATCTTC. This codes for CASSQVKARVVANEQIF. This sequence joins TRBV4-1 and TRBJ2-1, with a weak D call TRBD1 (5 bases). The CDR3 extends over 17 amino acids. The germline V gene encodes CDR1 MGHRA and CDR2 YSYEKL.

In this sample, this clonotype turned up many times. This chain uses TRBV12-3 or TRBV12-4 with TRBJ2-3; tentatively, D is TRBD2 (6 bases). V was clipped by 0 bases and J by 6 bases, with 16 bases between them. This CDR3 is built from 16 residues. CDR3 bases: TGTGCCAGCAGTTTAGCGGGAGGACGGGGGATGGATACGCAGTATTTT. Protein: CASSLAGGRGMDTQYF.

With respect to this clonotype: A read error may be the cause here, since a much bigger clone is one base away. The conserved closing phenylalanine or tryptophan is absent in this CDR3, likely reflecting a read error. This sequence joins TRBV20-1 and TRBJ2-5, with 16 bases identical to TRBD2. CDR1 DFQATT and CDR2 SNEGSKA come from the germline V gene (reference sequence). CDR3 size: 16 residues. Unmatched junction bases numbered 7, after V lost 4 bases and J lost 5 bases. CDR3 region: CSATGTSGRVLETQYL. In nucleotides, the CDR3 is TGCAGTGCTACAGGGACTAGCGGGAGGGTCCTTGAGACCCAGTACTTA.

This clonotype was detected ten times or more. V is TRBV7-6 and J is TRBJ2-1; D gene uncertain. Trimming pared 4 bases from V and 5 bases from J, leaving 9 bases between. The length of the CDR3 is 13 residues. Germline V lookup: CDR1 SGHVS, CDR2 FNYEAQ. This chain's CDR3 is CASSSVANNEQFF. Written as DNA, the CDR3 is TGTGCCAGCAGCTCCGTAGCTAACAATGAGCAGTTCTTC.

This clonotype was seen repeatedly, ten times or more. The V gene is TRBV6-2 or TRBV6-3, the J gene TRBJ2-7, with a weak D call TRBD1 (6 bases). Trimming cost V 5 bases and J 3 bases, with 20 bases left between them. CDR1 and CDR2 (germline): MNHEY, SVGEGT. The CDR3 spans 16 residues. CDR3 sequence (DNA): TGTGCCAGCAGTCCCGGACAGACAATACTTAACTACGAGCAGTACTTC. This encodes CASSPGQTILNYEQYF.

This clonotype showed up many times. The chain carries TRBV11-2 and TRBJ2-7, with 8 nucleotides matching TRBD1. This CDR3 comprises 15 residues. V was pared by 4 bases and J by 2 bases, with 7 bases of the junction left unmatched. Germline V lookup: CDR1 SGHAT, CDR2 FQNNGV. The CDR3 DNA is TGTGCCAGCAGCTCCATCAGGGGGCCCCCCTACGAGCAGTACTTC. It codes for CASSSIRGPPYEQYF.

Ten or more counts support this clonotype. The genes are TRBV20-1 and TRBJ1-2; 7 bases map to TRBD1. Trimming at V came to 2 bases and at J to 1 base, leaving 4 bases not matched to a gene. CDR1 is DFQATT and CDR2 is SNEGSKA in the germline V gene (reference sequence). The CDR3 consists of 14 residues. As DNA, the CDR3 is TGCAGTGCTAGATCCGGACAGGATAACTATGGCTACACCTTC. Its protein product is CSARSGQDNYGYTF.

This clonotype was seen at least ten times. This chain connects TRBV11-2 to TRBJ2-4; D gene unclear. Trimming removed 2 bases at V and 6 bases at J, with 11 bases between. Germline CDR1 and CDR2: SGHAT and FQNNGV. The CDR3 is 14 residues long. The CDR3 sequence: CASSLWLAPNIQYF. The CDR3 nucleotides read TGTGCCAGCAGCTTATGGTTAGCACCAAACATTCAGTACTTC.

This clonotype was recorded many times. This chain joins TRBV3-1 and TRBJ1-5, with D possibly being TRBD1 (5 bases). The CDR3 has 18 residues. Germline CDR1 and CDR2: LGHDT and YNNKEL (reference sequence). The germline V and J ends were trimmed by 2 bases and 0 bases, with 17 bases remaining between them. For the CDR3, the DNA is TGTGCCAGCAGCCAAATGGGGCAGGGCCGAAATAGCAATCAGCCCCAGCATTTT. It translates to CASSQMGQGRNSNQPQHF.

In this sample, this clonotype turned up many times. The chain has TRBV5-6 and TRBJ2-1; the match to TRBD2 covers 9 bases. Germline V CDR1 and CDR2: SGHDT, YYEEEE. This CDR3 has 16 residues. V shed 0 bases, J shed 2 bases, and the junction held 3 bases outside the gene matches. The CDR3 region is CASSLVSGGPYNEQFF. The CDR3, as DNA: TGTGCCAGCAGCTTGGTTAGCGGGGGCCCCTACAATGAGCAGTTCTTC.

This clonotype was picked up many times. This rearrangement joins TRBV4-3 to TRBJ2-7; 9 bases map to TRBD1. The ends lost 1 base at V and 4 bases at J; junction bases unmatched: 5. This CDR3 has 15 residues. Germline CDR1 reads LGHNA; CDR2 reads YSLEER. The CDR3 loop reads CASSQGRTGVYEQYF. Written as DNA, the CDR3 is TGCGCCAGCAGCCAAGGGAGGACAGGGGTGTACGAGCAGTACTTC.

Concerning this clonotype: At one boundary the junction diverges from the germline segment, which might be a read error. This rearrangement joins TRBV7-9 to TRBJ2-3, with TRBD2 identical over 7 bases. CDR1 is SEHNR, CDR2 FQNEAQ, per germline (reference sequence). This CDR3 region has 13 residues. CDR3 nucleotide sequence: TGTGCCAGCAGGGGGGGGAGCACACATACGCAGTATTTT. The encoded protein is CASRGGSTHTQYF.

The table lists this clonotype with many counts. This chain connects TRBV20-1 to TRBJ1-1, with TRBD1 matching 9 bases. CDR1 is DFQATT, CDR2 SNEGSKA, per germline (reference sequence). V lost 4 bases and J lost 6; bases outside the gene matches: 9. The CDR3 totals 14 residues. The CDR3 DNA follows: TGCAGTGCTACGGACAGGGGAACAAGACCTGAAGCTTTCTTT. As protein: CSATDRGTRPEAFF.

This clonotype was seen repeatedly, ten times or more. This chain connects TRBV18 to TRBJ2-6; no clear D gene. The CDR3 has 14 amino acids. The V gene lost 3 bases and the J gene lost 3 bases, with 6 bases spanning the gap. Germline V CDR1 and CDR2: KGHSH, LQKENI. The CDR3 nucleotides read TGTGCCAGCTCACCCACCATTGGGGCCAACGTCCTGACTTTC. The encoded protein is CASSPTIGANVLTF.

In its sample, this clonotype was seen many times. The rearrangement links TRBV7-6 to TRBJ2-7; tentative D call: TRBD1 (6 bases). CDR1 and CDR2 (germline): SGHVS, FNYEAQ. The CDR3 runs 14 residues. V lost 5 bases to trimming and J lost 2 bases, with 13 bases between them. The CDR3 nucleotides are TGTGCCAGCAGCCAGACAGGAGTCCCCTACGAGCAGTACTTC. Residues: CASSQTGVPYEQYF.

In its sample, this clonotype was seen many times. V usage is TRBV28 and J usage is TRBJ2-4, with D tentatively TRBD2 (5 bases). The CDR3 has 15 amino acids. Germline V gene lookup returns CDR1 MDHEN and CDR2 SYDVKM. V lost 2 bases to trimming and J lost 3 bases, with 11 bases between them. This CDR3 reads CASSLHTGVKNIQYF. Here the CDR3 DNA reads TGTGCCAGCAGTTTACACACCGGGGTCAAAAACATTCAGTACTTC. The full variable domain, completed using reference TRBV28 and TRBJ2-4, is DVKVTQSSRYLVKRTGEKVFLECVQDMDHENMFWYRQDPGLGLRLIYFSYDVKMKEKGDIPEGYSVSREKKERFSLILESASTNQTSMYLCASSLHTGVKNIQYFGAGTRLSVL.

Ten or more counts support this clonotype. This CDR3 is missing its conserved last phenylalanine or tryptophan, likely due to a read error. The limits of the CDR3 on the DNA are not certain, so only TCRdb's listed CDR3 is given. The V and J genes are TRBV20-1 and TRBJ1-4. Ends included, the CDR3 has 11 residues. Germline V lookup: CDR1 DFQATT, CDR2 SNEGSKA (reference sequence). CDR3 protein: CSARGGHKAFL.

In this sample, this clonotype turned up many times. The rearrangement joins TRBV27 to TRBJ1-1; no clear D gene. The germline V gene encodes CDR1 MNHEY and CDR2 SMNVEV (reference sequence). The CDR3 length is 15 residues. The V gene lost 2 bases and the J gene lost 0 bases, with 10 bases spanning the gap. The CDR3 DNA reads TGTGCCAGCAGTTTAAATCCGGGAGTGAACACTGAAGCTTTCTTT. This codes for CASSLNPGVNTEAFF.

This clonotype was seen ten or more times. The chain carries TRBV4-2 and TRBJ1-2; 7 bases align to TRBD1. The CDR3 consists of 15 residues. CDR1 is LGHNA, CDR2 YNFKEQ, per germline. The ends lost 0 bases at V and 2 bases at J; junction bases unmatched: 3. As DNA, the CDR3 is TGTGCCAGCAGCCAAGAGGCGACAGGGAACTATGGCTACACCTTC. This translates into CASSQEATGNYGYTF.